This paragraph reports one TCR beta chain. V was trimmed by 1 base and J by 6 bases, leaving 10 bases between them. The CDR3 has 14 amino acids. The V gene's germline CDR1 is MNHNY and CDR2 SVGAGI (reference sequence). This specimen comes from a study of blood T cell repertoires in COVID-19. In the source study's methods: Amplification of reference gene primers was used by the study to estimate nucleated cell counts. Clones were read by immunoSEQ multiplex PCR, and TCRdb kept only the in-frame ones, dropping some. That table is the source of V, J and clone size, and D and trimming were worked out from the DNA. This sample has roughly 86,000 clones, with roughly four fifths found just once.

The receptor was isolated from a human donor in a cohort sampled during active COVID-19. The specimen was peripheral blood. The V and J genes are TRBV6-6 and TRBJ1-3; tentative D call: TRBD1 (6 bases). CDR3 loop: CASSYLAGVNTIYF. CDR3 DNA: TGTGCCAGCAGTTACTTGGCAGGGGTAAACACCATATATTTT.